The 8 T cell receptor beta chains in this list originate from one sample, sequenced in a study of identical twins. TCRdb passed the 5' RACE reads through MiXCR, listing each CDR3 protein once. The repertoire holds approximately 670,000 distinct CDR3 sequences, with approximately 6% as singletons. Sequences were obtained from naive T cells sorted from blood. The source is a man younger than 35 in good health.

The table lists this clonotype with many counts. V is TRBV29-1 and J is TRBJ2-7; D perhaps matches TRBD1 (5 bases). Germline loops: CDR1 SQVTM, CDR2 ANQGSEA. V shed 5 bases and J shed 5 bases, with 7 bases lying between them. The CDR3 has 10 residues. CDR3 coding DNA: TGCAGCGTTTTCAGGGACGAGCAGTACTTC. Its protein product is CSVFRDEQYF.

This clonotype was observed at least ten times. The chain uses TRBV20-1 and TRBJ2-2; possibly TRBD1 for D (5 bases). This CDR3 region has 14 residues. V was clipped by 0 bases and J by 6 bases, with 11 bases between them. Germline CDR1 DFQATT, CDR2 SNEGSKA (reference sequence). CDR3: CSARDRAPAGELFF. CDR3 nucleotide sequence: TGCAGTGCTAGAGACAGGGCCCCCGCCGGGGAGCTGTTTTTT.

This clonotype has more than one count but fewer than ten. The V call is TRBV15, the J call TRBJ2-4; 7 bases agree with TRBD2. The V gene's germline CDR1 is LNHNV and CDR2 YYDKDF (reference sequence). The CDR3 runs 13 residues. V gave up 8 bases and J gave up 8 bases; unmatched junction bases: 9. DNA for the CDR3: TGTGCCACCCGTCTTCCAAGCGGGGACATTCAGTACTTC. This sequence encodes CATRLPSGDIQYF.

This clonotype was counted only a few times. The CDR3 region is CASSARAGETGDEQFF. The DNA for the CDR3 is TGCGCCAGCAGCGCGCGAGCGGGAGAAACCGGGGATGAGCAGTTCTTC. The chain employs TRBV5-1 and TRBJ2-1; 8 nucleotides agree with TRBD2. In germline, CDR1 is SGHRS, CDR2 YFSETQ. V was pared by 4 bases and J by 8 bases, with 14 bases of the junction left unmatched. The CDR3 runs to 16 residues.

The rearrangement links TRBV7-9 to TRBJ2-5; D remains ambiguous. Looked up from germline, CDR1 is SEHNR and CDR2 is FQNEAQ (reference sequence). The CDR3 has 15 residues. Trimming stripped 4 bases from V and 0 bases from J, with 12 bases between. CDR3 nucleotides: TGTGCCAGCAGCTCTATGCCCGTTGACCAAGAGACCCAGTACTTC. It is translated as CASSSMPVDQETQYF.

This clonotype was seen ten or more times. The chain uses TRBV12-3 or TRBV12-4 and TRBJ2-2, with 10 nucleotides matching TRBD2. The CDR3 contains 15 residues. Trimming at V came to 6 bases and at J to 2 bases, leaving 3 bases not matched to a gene. CDR3 protein: CASRPSGSNTGELFF. The DNA of the CDR3 is TGTGCCAGCAGACCTAGCGGGAGCAACACCGGGGAGCTGTTTTTT.

There are many counts of this clonotype. The chain couples TRBV5-1 to TRBJ2-7; 9 bases are a match to TRBD1. Germline lookup yields CDR1 SGHRS and CDR2 YFSETQ. V lost 2 bases and J lost 6; bases outside the gene matches: 3. CDR3 length equals 13 residues. Written as DNA, the CDR3 is TGCGCCAGCAGCTTTTTACAGGGGGCCGAGCAGTACTTC. This translates into CASSFLQGAEQYF.

Comment on this clonotype: A read error is possible here, since a much larger clone lies one base away. The chain uses TRBV6-2 or TRBV6-3 and TRBJ1-2; D gene uncertain. Germline CDR1 and CDR2: MNHEY and SVGEGT. This CDR3 is 15 amino acids long. CDR3 amino acids: CASTVRPGFDYGYIF. CDR3 DNA sequence: TGTGCCAGCACCGTACGGCCGGGCTTTGACTATGGCTACATCTTC.